This TCR beta chain was documented in a study of blood T cell repertoires in COVID-19. Sequencing was performed with immunoSEQ multiplex PCR; in TCRdb, only in-frame clones are kept and a portion is missing. The table lists fewer than 400,000 clones, approximately 86% of them singletons. Germline V gives CDR1 GTSNPN, CDR2 SVGIG (reference sequence). CDR3 size: 12 residues. With 5 bases clipped from V and 7 bases from J, the junction kept 5 bases outside the gene matches. This TCR came from a human donor in a cohort sampled during active COVID-19. The specimen was peripheral blood. The rearrangement joins TRBV30 to TRBJ2-7; TRBD2 agrees at 10 bases. CDR3 nucleotide sequence: TGTGCCTGGCAGCGGGAGGGGCGTGAGCAGTACTTC. Amino acids: CAWQREGREQYF.